These 28 T cell receptor beta chains were sequenced from one sample in a study of T-cell memory formation after mild COVID-19. TCRdb reprocessed the 5' RACE reads via MiXCR and lists one record per CDR3 protein. The sample yields approximately 390,000 distinct CDR3 sequences, 16% seen once. Sequenced sample: PBMCs or a T cell subset sorted from them (not recorded which). The receptors were sampled from a man aged 18 to 29 who had mild COVID-19 (a few samples of this study predate the infection). Cell type and time point are not known.

As concerns this clonotype: Relative to the germline gene, one junction end is altered; a read error may explain this. The V and J genes are TRBV7-8 and TRBJ1-6; D gene unclear. Looked up from germline, CDR1 is SGHVS and CDR2 is FQNEAQ. The CDR3 has 15 amino acids. The CDR3 loop is CASSSQLYYNSHLHF. The CDR3 coding sequence is TGTGCCAGCAGTAGTCAGCTCTACTATAATTCACACCTCCACTTT.

This clonotype has only a few counts. This chain joins TRBV7-2 and TRBJ1-2, with TRBD1 identical over 8 bases. The germline gives CDR1 SGHTA, CDR2 FQGNSA. This CDR3 has 14 residues. The V and J ends lost 5 bases and 4 bases, in that order; junction bases with no gene match: 6. CDR3 DNA sequence: TGTGCCAGCAGCCCGGGACAGGAGGTCTATGGCTACACCTTC. The encoded protein is CASSPGQEVYGYTF.

The chain links TRBV7-6 to TRBJ2-2, with a tentative D call TRBD2 (5 bases). Trimming left V 8 bases short and J 7 bases short, with 11 bases between. Germline V gives CDR1 SGHVS, CDR2 FNYEAQ. The CDR3 totals 12 residues. For the CDR3, the DNA is TGTGCCAGCCGGGAAGTGAGCGGGGAGCTGTTTTTT. It translates to CASREVSGELFF.

The CDR3 region has the DNA TGTGCCAGCATGGGGGGGGGTAACAATGAGCAGTTCTTC. This sequence encodes CASMGGGNNEQFF. The chain is built from TRBV6-6 and TRBJ2-1, with TRBD2 matching over 7 bases. The V gene's germline CDR1 is MNHNY and CDR2 SVGAGI (reference sequence). The length of the CDR3 is 13 residues. V was pared by 7 bases and J by 5 bases, with 5 bases of the junction left unmatched.

V gene TRBV3-1 combines with J gene TRBJ1-2; D might be TRBD1 (5 bases). Germline V gives CDR1 LGHDT, CDR2 YNNKEL (reference sequence). The ends were cut back, 3 bases at V and 4 bases at J, with 9 bases in the middle. This CDR3 has 13 residues. In nucleotides, the CDR3 is TGTGCCAGCAGCCATGAGGGGAGCTATGGCTACACCTTC. Translation: CASSHEGSYGYTF.

This clonotype was detected only a few times. The CDR3 here is CASSQEGRSIDTIYF. DNA for the CDR3: TGCGCCAGCAGCCAAGAGGGGAGAAGTATCGACACCATATATTTT. The rearrangement joins TRBV4-3 to TRBJ1-3, with D uncertain. This CDR3 comprises 15 residues. Germline CDR1 reads LGHNA; CDR2 reads YSLEER. Trimming shortened V by 0 bases and J by 8 bases, and 14 bases separated the two germline ends.

V gene TRBV12-3 or TRBV12-4 combines with J gene TRBJ1-1; 7 bases line up with TRBD1. This CDR3 spans 12 amino acids. V was pared by 4 bases and J by 6 bases, with 2 bases of the junction left unmatched. The CDR3 protein is CASSYQGAEAFF. DNA for the CDR3: TGTGCCAGCAGTTATCAGGGGGCTGAAGCTTTCTTT.

The rearrangement links TRBV6-1 to TRBJ2-7; the D call may be TRBD1 or TRBD2 (6 bases each). The CDR3 contains 14 residues. The germline V gene encodes CDR1 MNHNS and CDR2 SASEGT. Trimming removed 8 bases from V and 1 base from J, with 15 bases in between. Here the CDR3 DNA reads TGTGCCAGCCGCCTGTCGGGGGCGTCCTACGAGCAGTACTTC. Its translation is CASRLSGASYEQYF.

This clonotype has just a few counts. The chain couples TRBV7-2 to TRBJ2-7; D unresolved. Trimming cost V 5 bases and J 2 bases, with 16 bases left between them. Germline CDR1 SGHTA, CDR2 FQGNSA. The CDR3 has 15 amino acids. The CDR3 nucleotides read TGTGCCAGCAGCCCACTATTGTTAAGCCCCTACGAGCAGTACTTC. Amino acids: CASSPLLLSPYEQYF.

This clonotype has more than one count but fewer than ten. This rearrangement joins TRBV10-3 to TRBJ2-4; 7 nucleotides line up with TRBD1. The J segment lost 2 bases and the V segment lost 5 bases, leaving 15 bases of the junction unmatched. This CDR3 spans 18 amino acids. Germline loops: CDR1 ENHRY, CDR2 SYGVKD. The CDR3: CAISRQGGLDLTKNIQYF. The CDR3 nucleotides are TGTGCCATCAGTCGACAGGGTGGTCTCGATCTAACCAAAAACATTCAGTACTTC.

This clonotype was seen a handful of times. The chain employs TRBV29-1 and TRBJ2-5; D assignment may be TRBD1 or TRBD2 (5 bases each). The CDR3 extends over 12 amino acids. Germline CDR1 is SQVTM and CDR2 is ANQGSEA. V was pared by 4 bases and J by 5 bases, with 11 bases between. The CDR3 nucleotides are TGCAGCGTTGGGGGACCGGTGGAGACCCAGTACTTC. This translates into CSVGGPVETQYF.

The V gene is TRBV11-2, the J gene TRBJ1-2, with 7 bases identical to TRBD1. There are 17 residues in the CDR3. Germline V gene lookup returns CDR1 SGHAT and CDR2 FQNNGV. Trimming at V came to 5 bases and at J to 8 bases, leaving 20 bases not matched to a gene. As DNA, the CDR3 is TGTGCCAGCAGCCCCGCCGGACAGGCCCTCGCGGGAAGGGGCTACACCTTC. This sequence encodes CASSPAGQALAGRGYTF.

This clonotype has ten or more counts. V is TRBV5-6 and J is TRBJ1-1, with TRBD1 matching 7 bases. The CDR3 covers 13 residues. V gave up 5 bases and J gave up 4 bases; unmatched junction bases: 5. Germline CDR1 is SGHDT and CDR2 is YYEEEE. The CDR3 here is CASRGDRVTEAFF. The CDR3 bases are TGTGCCAGCAGGGGTGACAGGGTCACTGAAGCTTTCTTT.

The V and J genes are TRBV28 and TRBJ2-7, with a tentative D call TRBD1 (6 bases). Trimming shortened V by 5 bases and J by 0 bases, and 11 bases separated the two germline ends. CDR1 MDHEN and CDR2 SYDVKM come from the germline V gene. The CDR3 is made up of 14 amino acids. The DNA of the CDR3 is TGTGCCAGCAGTCCCGGACAGTTCTCCTACGAGCAGTACGTC. It yields the protein CASSPGQFSYEQYV.

This clonotype was counted a few times. The chain links TRBV5-1 to TRBJ2-3; D is uncertain. Germline CDR1 is SGHRS and CDR2 is YFSETQ. This CDR3 is 14 amino acids long. Trimming left V 1 base short and J 2 bases short, with 8 bases between. The CDR3 DNA reads as TGCGCCAGCAGCTTGCCTACCCCCACAGATACGCAGTATTTT. It yields the protein CASSLPTPTDTQYF.

This clonotype was recorded once. The V gene is TRBV7-2, the J gene TRBJ2-5, with a possible D match to TRBD2 (5 bases). Germline-derived CDR1 and CDR2 are SGHTA and FQGNSA. The CDR3 covers 16 residues. Trimming removed 4 bases at V and 5 bases at J, with 20 bases between. CDR3 sequence: CASSSGLGVTTETQYF. In DNA, the CDR3 is TGTGCCAGCAGCTCGGGGTTGGGCGTGACAACGGAGACCCAGTACTTC.

This clonotype was counted between two and nine times. The V and J genes are TRBV7-3 and TRBJ2-7; TRBD1 might be the D (5 bases). The CDR3 contains 16 residues. From germline, CDR1 is SGHTA and CDR2 FQGTGA. V was shortened by 5 bases and J by 4 bases, with 21 bases between the two germline ends. CDR3 residues: CASSAIPGKPLYEQYF. The CDR3 coding sequence is TGTGCCAGCAGCGCTATCCCAGGGAAACCCCTTTACGAGCAGTACTTC.

The chain carries TRBV6-6 and TRBJ2-7; no clear D gene. With 0 bases removed from V and 0 bases from J, the gap between germline ends came to 6 bases. The CDR3 loop spans 14 amino acids. CDR1 and CDR2 from the germline V gene are MNHNY and SVGAGI (reference sequence). In DNA form, the CDR3 reads TGTGCCAGCAGTTACTCGCGCGACTCCTACGAGCAGTACGTC. It yields the protein CASSYSRDSYEQYV.

This clonotype occurred a few times. This chain connects TRBV21-1 to TRBJ1-1. TRBV21-1 has pseudogene status. The CDR3 length is 13 residues. The CDR3 region has the DNA TGTGCCAGCAGCAAACCAGGGAACACTGAAGCTTTCTTT. This sequence encodes CASSKPGNTEAFF.

This clonotype appeared a few times. The J gene is TRBJ1-2, the V gene TRBV5-1; D gene uncertain. The CDR3 spans 13 residues. Germline assignment: CDR1 SGHRS and CDR2 YFSETQ. The ends were cut back, 0 bases at V and 4 bases at J, with 7 bases in the middle. The CDR3 bases are TGCGCCAGCAGCTTGGCAGCCTCCTATGGCTACACCTTC. This sequence encodes CASSLAASYGYTF.

The chain combines TRBV11-2 with TRBJ2-3; possible D gene TRBD2, 6 bases. The ends were cut back, 11 bases at V and 4 bases at J, with 19 bases in the middle. Germline-derived CDR1 and CDR2 are SGHAT and FQNNGV. This CDR3 has 14 amino acids. The CDR3 loop reads CAAAGLKLADTQYF. The CDR3 bases are TGTGCCGCTGCGGGATTAAAGTTAGCAGATACGCAGTATTTT.

This clonotype has only a few counts. The chain carries TRBV10-3 and TRBJ2-1; 8 bases fit TRBD2. The CDR3 extends over 14 amino acids. Germline assignment: CDR1 ENHRY and CDR2 SYGVKD. Trimming at V came to 4 bases and at J to 3 bases, leaving 2 bases not matched to a gene. CDR3 DNA: TGTGCCATCAGTGTTGCGGGGGGCTACAATGAGCAGTTCTTC. This encodes CAISVAGGYNEQFF.

CDR3: CASSLPGGNEDGPYEQYF. As DNA, the CDR3 is TGTGCCAGCAGCTTACCCGGAGGAAACGAAGATGGGCCCTACGAGCAGTACTTC. V usage is TRBV7-9 and J usage is TRBJ2-7; D may be TRBD2 (5 bases). Trimming took off 2 bases at V and 2 bases at J, with 22 bases between the two ends. Germline lookup yields CDR1 SEHNR and CDR2 FQNEAQ (reference sequence). The CDR3 is made up of 18 amino acids.

This clonotype was seen a handful of times. This chain joins TRBV6-2 or TRBV6-3 and TRBJ2-1; D is ambiguous. Trimming shortened V by 4 bases and J by 6 bases, and 7 bases separated the two germline ends. Per germline, CDR1 MNHEY and CDR2 SVGEGT. The CDR3 is 12 amino acids. CDR3 sequence: CASSWTINEQFF. In DNA, the CDR3 is TGTGCCAGCAGTTGGACGATCAATGAGCAGTTCTTC.

The gene calls are TRBV5-1 and TRBJ2-3, with D hard to call. Germline values: CDR1 SGHRS, CDR2 YFSETQ. The CDR3 extends over 13 amino acids. Trimming cost V 1 base and J 3 bases, with 6 bases left between them. CDR3 amino acids: CASSLSETDTQYF. For the CDR3, the DNA is TGCGCCAGCAGCTTGTCCGAAACAGATACGCAGTATTTT.

This clonotype was counted between two and nine times. A read error may account for a junction end that differs from germline. The genes are TRBV9 and TRBJ2-1, with D uncertain. Germline V gene data show CDR1 as SGDLS and CDR2 as YYNGEE. This CDR3 is 11 amino acids long. DNA for the CDR3: TGTGCCAGCAGCGCTTACACTGAGCAGTTCTTC. It yields the protein CASSAYTEQFF.

This clonotype was found a few times. The rearrangement links TRBV19 to TRBJ1-2; weak D call: TRBD1 (6 bases). The CDR3 length is 15 residues. Per the germline V gene, CDR1 is LNHDA and CDR2 is SQIVND (reference sequence). Trimming removed 3 bases from V and 3 bases from J, with 14 bases in between. The CDR3 protein is CASSILGAWDYGYTF. In DNA, the CDR3 is TGTGCCAGTAGTATTCTGGGGGCTTGGGACTATGGCTACACCTTC.

The V call is TRBV12-3 or TRBV12-4, the J call TRBJ2-5; 7 bases match TRBD2. The CDR3 is made up of 14 amino acids. V lost 7 bases, J lost 4 bases, and 9 bases stayed unmatched. DNA for the CDR3: TGTGCCAGCACCACCTTTGGCGGGGGAGAGACCCAGTACTTC. Translating gives CASTTFGGGETQYF.